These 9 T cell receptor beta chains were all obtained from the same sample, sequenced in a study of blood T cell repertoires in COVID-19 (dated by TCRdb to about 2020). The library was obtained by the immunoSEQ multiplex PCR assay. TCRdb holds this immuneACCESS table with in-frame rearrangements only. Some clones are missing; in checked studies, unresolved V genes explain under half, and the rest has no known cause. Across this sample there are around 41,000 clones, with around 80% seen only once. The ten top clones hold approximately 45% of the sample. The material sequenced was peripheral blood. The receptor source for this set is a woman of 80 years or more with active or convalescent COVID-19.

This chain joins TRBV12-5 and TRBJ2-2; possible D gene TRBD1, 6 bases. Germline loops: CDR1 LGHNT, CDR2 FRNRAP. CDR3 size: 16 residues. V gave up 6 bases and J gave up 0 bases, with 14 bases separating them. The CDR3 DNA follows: TGTGCTAGTGGAAAAACGACAGGTGCGAACACCGGGGAGCTGTTTTTT. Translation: CASGKTTGANTGELFF.

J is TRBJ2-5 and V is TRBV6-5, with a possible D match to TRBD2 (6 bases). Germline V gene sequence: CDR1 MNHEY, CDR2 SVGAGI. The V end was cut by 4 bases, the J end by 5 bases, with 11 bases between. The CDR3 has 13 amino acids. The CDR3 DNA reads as TGTGCCAGCAGTTGGAGGGAGCGGGAGACCCAGTACTTC. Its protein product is CASSWRERETQYF.

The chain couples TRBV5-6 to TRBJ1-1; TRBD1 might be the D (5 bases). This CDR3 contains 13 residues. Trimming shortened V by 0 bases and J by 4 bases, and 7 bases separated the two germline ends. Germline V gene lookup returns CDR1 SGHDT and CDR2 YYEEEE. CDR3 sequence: CASSLGRGTEAFF. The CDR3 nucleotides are TGTGCCAGCAGCTTGGGGAGGGGCACTGAAGCTTTCTTT.

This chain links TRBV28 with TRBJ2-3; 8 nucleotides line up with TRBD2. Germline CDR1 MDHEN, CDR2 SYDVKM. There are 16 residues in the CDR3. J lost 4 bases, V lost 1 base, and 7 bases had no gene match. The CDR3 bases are TGTGCCAGCAGTTTATTCTACGGGAGGGCCCCAGATACGCAGTATTTT. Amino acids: CASSLFYGRAPDTQYF. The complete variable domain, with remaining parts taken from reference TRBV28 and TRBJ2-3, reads DVKVTQSSRYLVKRTGEKVFLECVQDMDHENMFWYRQDPGLGLRLIYFSYDVKMKEKGDIPEGYSVSREKKERFSLILESASTNQTSMYLCASSLFYGRAPDTQYFGPGTRLTVL.

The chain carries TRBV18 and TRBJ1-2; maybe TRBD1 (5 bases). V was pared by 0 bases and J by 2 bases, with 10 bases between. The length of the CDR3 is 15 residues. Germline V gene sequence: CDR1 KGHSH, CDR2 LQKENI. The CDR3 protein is CASSPPQGLNYGYTF. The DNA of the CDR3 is TGTGCCAGCTCACCACCTCAGGGACTAAACTATGGCTACACCTTC. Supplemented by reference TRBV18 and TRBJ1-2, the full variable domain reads NAGVMQNPRHLVRRRGQEARLRCSPMKGHSHVYWYRQLPEEGLKFMVYLQKENIIDESGMPKERFSAEFPKEGPSILRIQQVVRGDSAAYFCASSPPQGLNYGYTFGSGTRLTVV.

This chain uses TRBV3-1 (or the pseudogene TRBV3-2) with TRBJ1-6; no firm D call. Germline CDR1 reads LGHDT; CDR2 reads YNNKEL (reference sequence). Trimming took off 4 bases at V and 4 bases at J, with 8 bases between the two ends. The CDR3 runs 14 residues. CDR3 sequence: CASSPPGYNSPLHF. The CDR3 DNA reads TGTGCCAGCAGCCCCCCCGGGTATAATTCACCCCTCCACTTT.

DNA for the CDR3: TGTGCCAGCAGCTTAAGTCCTACGATAGATCAGCCCCAGCATTTT. Translation gives CASSLSPTIDQPQHF. This chain links TRBV7-2 with TRBJ1-5; no definite D call. The V gene's germline CDR1 is SGHTA and CDR2 FQGNSA. V was trimmed by 2 bases and J by 5 bases, leaving 13 bases between them. The CDR3 length is 15 residues.

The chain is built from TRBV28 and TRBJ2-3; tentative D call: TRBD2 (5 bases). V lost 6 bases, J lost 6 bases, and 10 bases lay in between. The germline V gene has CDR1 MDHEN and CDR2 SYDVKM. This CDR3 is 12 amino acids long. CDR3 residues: CASRLSVDTQYF. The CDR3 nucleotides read TGTGCCAGCAGACTTAGCGTGGATACGCAGTATTTT.

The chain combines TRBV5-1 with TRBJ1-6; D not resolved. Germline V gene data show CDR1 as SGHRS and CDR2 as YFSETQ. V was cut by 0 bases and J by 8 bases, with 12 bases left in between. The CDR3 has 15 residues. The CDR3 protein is CASSLAYGLDSPLHF. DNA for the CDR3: TGCGCCAGCAGCTTGGCCTACGGGTTGGATTCACCCCTCCACTTT.